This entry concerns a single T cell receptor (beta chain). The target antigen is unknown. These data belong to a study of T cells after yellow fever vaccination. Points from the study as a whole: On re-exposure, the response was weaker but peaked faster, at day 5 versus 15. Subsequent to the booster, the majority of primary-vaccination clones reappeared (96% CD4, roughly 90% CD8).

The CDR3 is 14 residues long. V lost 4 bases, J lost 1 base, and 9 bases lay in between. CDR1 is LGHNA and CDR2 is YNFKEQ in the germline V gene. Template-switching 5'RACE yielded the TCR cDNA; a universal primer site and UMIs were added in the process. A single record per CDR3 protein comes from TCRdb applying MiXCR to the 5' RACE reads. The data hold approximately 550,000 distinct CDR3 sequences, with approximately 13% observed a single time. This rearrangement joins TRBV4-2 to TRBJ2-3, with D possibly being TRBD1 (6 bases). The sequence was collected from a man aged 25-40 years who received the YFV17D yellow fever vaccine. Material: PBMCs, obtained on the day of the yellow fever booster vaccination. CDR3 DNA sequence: TGTGCCAGCAGCCCGGACAGCCGCACAGATACGCAGTATTTT. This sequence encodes CASSPDSRTDTQYF.